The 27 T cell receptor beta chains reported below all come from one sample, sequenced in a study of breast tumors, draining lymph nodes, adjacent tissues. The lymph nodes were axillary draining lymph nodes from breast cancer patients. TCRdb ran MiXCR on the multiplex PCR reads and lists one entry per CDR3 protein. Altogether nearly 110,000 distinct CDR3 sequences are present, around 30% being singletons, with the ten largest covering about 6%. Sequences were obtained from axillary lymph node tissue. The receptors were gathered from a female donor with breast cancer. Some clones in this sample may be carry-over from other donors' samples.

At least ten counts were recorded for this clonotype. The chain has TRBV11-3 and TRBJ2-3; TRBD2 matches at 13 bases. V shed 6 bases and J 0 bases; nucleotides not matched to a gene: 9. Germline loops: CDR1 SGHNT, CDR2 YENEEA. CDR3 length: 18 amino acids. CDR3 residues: CASSLGTSGASSTDTQYF. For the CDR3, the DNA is TGTGCCAGCAGTCTCGGGACTAGCGGGGCTTCAAGCACAGATACGCAGTATTTT. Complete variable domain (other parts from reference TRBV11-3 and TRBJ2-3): EAGVVQSPRYKIIEKKQPVAFWCNPISGHNTLYWYLQNLGQGPELLIRYENEEAVDDSQLPKDRFSAERLKGVDSTLKIQPAELGDSAVYLCASSLGTSGASSTDTQYFGPGTRLTVL.

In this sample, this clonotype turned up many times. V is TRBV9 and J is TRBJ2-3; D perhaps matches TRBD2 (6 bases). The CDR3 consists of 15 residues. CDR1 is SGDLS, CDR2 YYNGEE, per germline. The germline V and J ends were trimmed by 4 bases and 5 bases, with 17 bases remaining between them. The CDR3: CASSSGEGSGDTQYF. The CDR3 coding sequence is TGTGCCAGCAGCTCGGGGGAAGGGTCGGGAGATACGCAGTATTTT.

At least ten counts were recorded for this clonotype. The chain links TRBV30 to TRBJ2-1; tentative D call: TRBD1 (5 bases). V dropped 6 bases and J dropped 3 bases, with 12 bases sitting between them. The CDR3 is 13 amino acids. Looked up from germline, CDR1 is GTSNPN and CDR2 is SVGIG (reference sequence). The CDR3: CACGAGFYNEQFF. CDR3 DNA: TGTGCCTGTGGGGCAGGATTCTACAATGAGCAGTTCTTC.

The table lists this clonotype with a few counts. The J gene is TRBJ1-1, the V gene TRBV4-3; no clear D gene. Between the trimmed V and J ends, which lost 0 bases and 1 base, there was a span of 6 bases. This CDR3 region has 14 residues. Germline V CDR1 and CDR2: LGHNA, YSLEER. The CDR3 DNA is TGCGCCAGCAGCCAAGAAGGGCGGAACACTGAAGCTTTCTTT. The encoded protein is CASSQEGRNTEAFF.

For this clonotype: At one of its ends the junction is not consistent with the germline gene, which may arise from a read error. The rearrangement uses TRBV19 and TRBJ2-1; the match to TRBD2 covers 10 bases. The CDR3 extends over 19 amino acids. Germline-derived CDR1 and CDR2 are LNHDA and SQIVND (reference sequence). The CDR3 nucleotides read TGTGCCAGTAGTATTTGGACAGGAGGAAAGCGGGGGGGTAACAATGCGCAGTTCTTC. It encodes CASSIWTGGKRGGNNAQFF.

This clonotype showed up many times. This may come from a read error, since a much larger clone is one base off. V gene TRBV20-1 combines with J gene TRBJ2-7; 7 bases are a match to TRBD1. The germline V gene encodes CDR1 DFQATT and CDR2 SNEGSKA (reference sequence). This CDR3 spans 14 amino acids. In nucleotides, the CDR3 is TGCAGTGCTCGAATTCCGGACAGGTCCTCCGAGCAGTACTTC. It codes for CSARIPDRSSEQYF.

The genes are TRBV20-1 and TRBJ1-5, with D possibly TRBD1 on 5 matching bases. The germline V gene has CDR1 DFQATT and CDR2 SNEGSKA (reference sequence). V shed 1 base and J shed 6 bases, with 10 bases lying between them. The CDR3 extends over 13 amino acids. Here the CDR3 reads CSARGDVSQPQHF. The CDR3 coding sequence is TGCAGTGCTAGAGGGGACGTTAGTCAGCCCCAGCATTTT.

The CDR3 nucleotides are TGCAGTGCTCAGGTTGGCGAGGGGGGCAATCAGCCCCAGCATTTT. Encoded protein: CSAQVGEGGNQPQHF. The chain is built from TRBV20-1 and TRBJ1-5; D perhaps matches TRBD1 (6 bases). This CDR3 region has 15 residues. V was cut by 5 bases and J by 2 bases, with 16 bases left in between. The germline V gene has CDR1 DFQATT and CDR2 SNEGSKA (reference sequence).

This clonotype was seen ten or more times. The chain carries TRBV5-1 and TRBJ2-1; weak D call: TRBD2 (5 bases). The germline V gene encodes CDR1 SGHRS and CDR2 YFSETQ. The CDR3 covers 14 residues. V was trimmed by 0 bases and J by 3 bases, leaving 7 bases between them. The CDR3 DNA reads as TGCGCCAGCAGCTTGGGAGGGATCTACAATGAGCAGTTCTTC. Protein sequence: CASSLGGIYNEQFF. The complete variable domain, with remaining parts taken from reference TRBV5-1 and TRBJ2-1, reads KAGVTQTPRYLIKTRGQQVTLSCSPISGHRSVSWYQQTPGQGLQFLFEYFSETQRNKGNFPGRFSGRQFSNSRSEMNVSTLELGDSALYLCASSLGGIYNEQFFGPGTRLTVL.

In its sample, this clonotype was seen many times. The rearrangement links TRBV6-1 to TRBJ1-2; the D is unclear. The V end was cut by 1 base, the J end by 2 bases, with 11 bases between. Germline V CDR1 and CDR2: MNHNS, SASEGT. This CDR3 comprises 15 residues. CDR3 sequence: CASSEGPTVNYGYTF. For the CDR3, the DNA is TGTGCCAGCAGTGAAGGTCCTACTGTGAACTATGGCTACACCTTC.

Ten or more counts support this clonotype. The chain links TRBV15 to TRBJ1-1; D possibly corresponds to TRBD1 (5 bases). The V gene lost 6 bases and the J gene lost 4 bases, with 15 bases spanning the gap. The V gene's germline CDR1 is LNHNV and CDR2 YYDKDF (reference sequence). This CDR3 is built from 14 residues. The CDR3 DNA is TGTGCCACCAGTGGGACCTGGGGTGGCACTGAAGCTTTCTTT. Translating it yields CATSGTWGGTEAFF.

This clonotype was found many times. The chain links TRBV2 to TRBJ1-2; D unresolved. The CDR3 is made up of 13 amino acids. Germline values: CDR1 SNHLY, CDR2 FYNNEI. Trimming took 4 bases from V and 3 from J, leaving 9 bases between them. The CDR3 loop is CASSVPGDYGYTF. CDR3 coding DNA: TGTGCCAGCAGTGTACCGGGTGACTATGGCTACACCTTC. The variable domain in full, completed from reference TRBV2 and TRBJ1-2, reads EPEVTQTPSHQVTQMGQEVILRCVPISNHLYFYWYRQILGQKVEFLVSFYNNEISEKSEIFDDQFSVERPDGSNFTLKIRSTKLEDSAMYFCASSVPGDYGYTFGSGTRLTVV.

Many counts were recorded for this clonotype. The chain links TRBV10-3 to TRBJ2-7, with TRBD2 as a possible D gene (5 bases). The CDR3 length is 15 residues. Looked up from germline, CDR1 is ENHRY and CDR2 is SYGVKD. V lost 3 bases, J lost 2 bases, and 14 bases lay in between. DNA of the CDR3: TGTGCCATCAGTGAAGTAAGGGCGGGTGCCTACGAGCAGTACTTC. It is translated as CAISEVRAGAYEQYF.

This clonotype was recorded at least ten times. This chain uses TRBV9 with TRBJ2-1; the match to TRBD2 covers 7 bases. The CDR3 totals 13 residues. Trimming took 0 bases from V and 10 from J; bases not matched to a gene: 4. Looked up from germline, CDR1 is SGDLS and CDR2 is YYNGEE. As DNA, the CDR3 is TGTGCCAGCAGCGTAGTAGGGACTACCGAGCAGTTCTTC. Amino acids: CASSVVGTTEQFF. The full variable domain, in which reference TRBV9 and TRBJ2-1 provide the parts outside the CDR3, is DSGVTQTPKHLITATGQRVTLRCSPRSGDLSVYWYQQSLDQGLQFLIQYYNGEERAKGNILERFSAQQFPDLHSELNLSSLELGDSALYFCASSVVGTTEQFFGPGTRLTVL.

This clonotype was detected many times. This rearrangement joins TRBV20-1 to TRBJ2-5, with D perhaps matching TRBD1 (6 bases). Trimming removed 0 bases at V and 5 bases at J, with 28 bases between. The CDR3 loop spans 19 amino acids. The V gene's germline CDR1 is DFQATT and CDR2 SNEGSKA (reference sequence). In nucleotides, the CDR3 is TGCAGTGCTAGAGATCCACTCTCGTCCGGGACATCAGATCTGGAGACCCAGTACTTC. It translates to CSARDPLSSGTSDLETQYF.

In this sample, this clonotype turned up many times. The CDR3 is CASSFRGNTDTQYF. In DNA form, the CDR3 reads TGTGCCAGCAGCTTCAGGGGAAATACAGATACGCAGTATTTT. V usage is TRBV7-9 and J usage is TRBJ2-3; D perhaps matches TRBD1 (6 bases). The V gene lost 3 bases and the J gene lost 3 bases, with 10 bases spanning the gap. This CDR3 has 14 amino acids. Germline CDR1 SEHNR, CDR2 FQNEAQ (reference sequence).

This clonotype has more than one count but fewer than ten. Here the CDR3 DNA reads TGTGCCAGCAGCTTAATGGGGGAACAAGATACGCAGTATTTT. Residues: CASSLMGEQDTQYF. The chain links TRBV7-6 to TRBJ2-3; D tentatively reads TRBD1 or TRBD2 (5 bases each). This CDR3 has 14 residues. Germline V gene sequence: CDR1 SGHVS, CDR2 FNYEAQ. V was clipped by 2 bases and J by 5 bases, with 11 bases between them.

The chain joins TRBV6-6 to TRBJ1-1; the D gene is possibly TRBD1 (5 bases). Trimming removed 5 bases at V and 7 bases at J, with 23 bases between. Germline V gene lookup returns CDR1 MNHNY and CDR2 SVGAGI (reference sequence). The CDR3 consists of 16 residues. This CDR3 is CASSPSHGRGTGEAFF. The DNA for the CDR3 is TGTGCCAGCAGTCCGAGTCACGGACGGGGAACAGGTGAAGCTTTCTTT.

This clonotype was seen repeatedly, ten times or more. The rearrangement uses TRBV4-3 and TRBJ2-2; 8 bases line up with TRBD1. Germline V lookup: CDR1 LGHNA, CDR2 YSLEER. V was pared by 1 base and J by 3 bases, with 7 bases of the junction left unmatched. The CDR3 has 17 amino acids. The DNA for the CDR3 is TGCGCCAGCAGCCAAGCGCAGGGGGCGCCCCACACCGGGGAGCTGTTTTTT. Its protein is CASSQAQGAPHTGELFF.

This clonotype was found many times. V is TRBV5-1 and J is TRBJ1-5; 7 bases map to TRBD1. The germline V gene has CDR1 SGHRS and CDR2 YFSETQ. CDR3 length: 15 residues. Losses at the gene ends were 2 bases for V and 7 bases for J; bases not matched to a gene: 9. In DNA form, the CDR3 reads TGCGCCAGCAGCTTAGCGACAGGGTCGGGGCAGCCCCAGCATTTT. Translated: CASSLATGSGQPQHF. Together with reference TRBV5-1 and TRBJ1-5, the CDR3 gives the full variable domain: KAGVTQTPRYLIKTRGQQVTLSCSPISGHRSVSWYQQTPGQGLQFLFEYFSETQRNKGNFPGRFSGRQFSNSRSEMNVSTLELGDSALYLCASSLATGSGQPQHFGDGTRLSIL.

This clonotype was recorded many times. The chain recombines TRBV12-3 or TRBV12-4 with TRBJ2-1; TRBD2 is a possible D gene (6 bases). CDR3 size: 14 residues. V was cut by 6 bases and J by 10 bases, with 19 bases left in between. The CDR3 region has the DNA TGTGCCAGCAGGAGCCGGGAGTCCAATTCGGAGCAGTTCTTC. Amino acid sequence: CASRSRESNSEQFF.

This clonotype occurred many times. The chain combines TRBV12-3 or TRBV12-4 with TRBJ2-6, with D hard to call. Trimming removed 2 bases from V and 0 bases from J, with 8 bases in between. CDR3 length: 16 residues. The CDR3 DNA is TGTGCCAGCAGTTTAAAGAGGCCCTCTGGGGCCAACGTCCTGACTTTC. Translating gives CASSLKRPSGANVLTF.

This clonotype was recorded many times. The DNA of the CDR3 is TGTGCCAGCAGCCAACTAGCGGGTTGGGGGGAGTTCTACAATGAGCAGTTCTTC. Translating gives CASSQLAGWGEFYNEQFF. The V gene is TRBV3-1, the J gene TRBJ2-1; 8 positions match TRBD2. V lost 2 bases, J lost 3 bases, and 12 bases stayed unmatched. Germline V CDR1 and CDR2: LGHDT, YNNKEL (reference sequence). The CDR3 runs to 18 residues.

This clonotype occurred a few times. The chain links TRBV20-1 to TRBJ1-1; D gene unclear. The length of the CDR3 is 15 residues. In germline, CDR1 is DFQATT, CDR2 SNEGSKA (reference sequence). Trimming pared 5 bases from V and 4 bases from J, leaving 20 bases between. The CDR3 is CSAYEAQRSGTEAFF. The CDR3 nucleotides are TGCAGTGCTTACGAAGCACAGAGAAGTGGCACTGAAGCTTTCTTT.

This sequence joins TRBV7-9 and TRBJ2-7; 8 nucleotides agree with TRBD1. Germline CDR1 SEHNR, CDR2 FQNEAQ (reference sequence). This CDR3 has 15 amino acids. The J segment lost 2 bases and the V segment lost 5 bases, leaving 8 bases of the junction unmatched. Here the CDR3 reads CASSRPTGVAYEQYF. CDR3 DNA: TGTGCCAGCAGCCGACCGACAGGGGTTGCCTACGAGCAGTACTTC.

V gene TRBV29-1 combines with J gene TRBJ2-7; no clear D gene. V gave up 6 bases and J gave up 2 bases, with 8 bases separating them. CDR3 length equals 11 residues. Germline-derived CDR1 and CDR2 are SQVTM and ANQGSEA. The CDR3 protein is CSVWATYEQYF. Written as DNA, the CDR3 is TGCAGCGTCTGGGCCACCTACGAGCAGTACTTC.

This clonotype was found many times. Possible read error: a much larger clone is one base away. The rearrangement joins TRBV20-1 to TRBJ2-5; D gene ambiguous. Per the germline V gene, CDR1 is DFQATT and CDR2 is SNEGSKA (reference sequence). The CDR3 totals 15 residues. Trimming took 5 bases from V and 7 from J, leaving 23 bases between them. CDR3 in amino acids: CSAPPKGLVTWTQYF. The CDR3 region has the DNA TGCAGTGCTCCCCCCAAGGGTCTAGTTACATGGACCCAGTACTTC.